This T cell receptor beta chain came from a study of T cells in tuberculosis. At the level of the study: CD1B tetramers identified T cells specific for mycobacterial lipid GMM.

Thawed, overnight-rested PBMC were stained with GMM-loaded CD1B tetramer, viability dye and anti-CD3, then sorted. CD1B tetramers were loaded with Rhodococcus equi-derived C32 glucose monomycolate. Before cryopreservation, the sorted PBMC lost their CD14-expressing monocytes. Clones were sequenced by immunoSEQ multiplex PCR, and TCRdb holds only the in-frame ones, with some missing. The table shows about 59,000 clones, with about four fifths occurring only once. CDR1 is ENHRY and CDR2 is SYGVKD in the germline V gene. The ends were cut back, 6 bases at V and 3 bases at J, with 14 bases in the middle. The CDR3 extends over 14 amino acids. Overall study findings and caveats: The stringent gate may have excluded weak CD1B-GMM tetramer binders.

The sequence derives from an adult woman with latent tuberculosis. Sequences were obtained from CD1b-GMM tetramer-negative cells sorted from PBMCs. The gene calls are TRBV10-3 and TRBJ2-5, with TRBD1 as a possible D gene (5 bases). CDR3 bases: TGTGCCATCAGGGAAACAGGTAAAGAAGAGACCCAGTACTTC. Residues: CAIRETGKEETQYF.